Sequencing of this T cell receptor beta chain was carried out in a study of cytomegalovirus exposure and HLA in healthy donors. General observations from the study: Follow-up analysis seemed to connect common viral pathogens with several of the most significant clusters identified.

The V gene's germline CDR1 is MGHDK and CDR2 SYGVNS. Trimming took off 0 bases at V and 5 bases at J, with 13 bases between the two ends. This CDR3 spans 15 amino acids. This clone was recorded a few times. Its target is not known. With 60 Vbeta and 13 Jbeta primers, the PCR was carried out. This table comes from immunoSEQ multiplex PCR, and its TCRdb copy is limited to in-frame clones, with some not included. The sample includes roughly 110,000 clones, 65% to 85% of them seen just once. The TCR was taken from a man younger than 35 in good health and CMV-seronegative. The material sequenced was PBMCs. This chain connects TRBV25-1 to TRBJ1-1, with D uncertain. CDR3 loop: CASSEYMGRVTEAFF. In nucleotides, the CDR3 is TGTGCCAGCAGTGAATATATGGGTCGGGTGACTGAAGCTTTCTTT. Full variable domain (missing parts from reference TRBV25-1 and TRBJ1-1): EADIYQTPRYLVIGTGKKITLECSQTMGHDKMYWYQQDPGMELHLIHYSYGVNSTEKGDLSSESTVSRIRTEHFPLTLESARPSHTSQYLCASSEYMGRVTEAFFGQGTRLTVV.